The source of this T cell receptor (beta chain) is a study of shared clonotypes between healthy human individuals. TCRdb's copy holds only in-frame clones and misses some; the assay was immunoSEQ multiplex PCR. The table has hundreds of thousands of clones, roughly 96% seen once. The naive CD8 subset, CD45RO-negative cells positively selected for CCR7, excluded terminally differentiated effector memory CD45RA+ cells. Germline CDR1 reads MNHNS; CDR2 reads SASEGT. The CDR3 length is 15 residues. The receptor's source is a woman in her twenties or thirties in good health. Sequenced input: naive CD8+ T cells sorted from blood. This chain uses TRBV6-1 with TRBJ2-1; either TRBD1 or TRBD2 may supply D (5 bases each). The CDR3 coding sequence is TGTGGTACGGGCCAGGGTCTAGCATCCTACAATGAGCAGTTCTTC. Its translation is CGTGQGLASYNEQFF.